This T cell receptor beta chain was captured by sequencing in a study of T cell clonotyping in hematopoietic cell transplantation. Study at large: Cytoreduction preceded collection of pretransplant recipient samples.

The time point here: recipient sample about 28 days before transplant, after cytoreduction. Whole-study findings and limits: Without cell sorting, CD4 versus CD8 contributions remain unresolved. Broader posttransplant TCR repertoire diversity was predicted by graft donor and pretransplant recipient Inverse Simpson Index values. Pathologically expanded recipient clonotypes increased progressively from day 30 to day 180 as diversity fell.

The CDR3 has 14 residues. Unmatched junction bases numbered 7, after V lost 4 bases and J lost 5 bases. Germline CDR1 MRHNA, CDR2 SNTAGT. TCRdb's copy holds only in-frame clones and misses some; the assay was immunoSEQ multiplex PCR. The sample gives more than 9,000 clones, 80% to 90% of which show up once; just under 15% is in the top ten. On this clone itself: Antigen: not known.

The chain couples TRBV6-4 to TRBJ2-7, with TRBD2 matching 8 bases. Sequenced material: peripheral blood mononuclear cells, taken before stem cell transplant. The receptor was isolated from a woman aged 45-65 years with chronic myeloid leukemia. Some clones in this sample may be carry-over from other donors' samples. CDR3 nucleotide sequence: TGTGCCAGCAGTGGTGAGCGGGAGACCCACGAGCAGTACTTC. It is translated as CASSGERETHEQYF.